The clone carrying this TCR beta chain was counted only a few times. This sample is part of a study of early T cells in non-severe SARS-CoV-2 infection. The junction had 5 bases not matched to a gene; V was cut back by 6 bases and J by 7 bases. The CDR3 spans 14 residues. Looked up from germline, CDR1 is SGHDT and CDR2 is YYEEEE. MiXCR, run by TCRdb on the 5' RACE reads, gives a single entry per CDR3 protein. The sample has approximately 77,000 distinct CDR3 sequences, roughly a sixth seen once; the top ten hold around 12%. This TCR came from an adult who was a healthcare worker with PCR-confirmed SARS-CoV-2 infection or an uninfected control (not recorded which). The chain has TRBV5-6 and TRBJ1-4; 11 nucleotides line up with TRBD1. What was sequenced was whole blood. The CDR3 DNA sequence: TGTGCCAGCACCAGGGACAGGGGGATTGAAAAACTGTTTTTT. This gives the protein CASTRDRGIEKLFF.